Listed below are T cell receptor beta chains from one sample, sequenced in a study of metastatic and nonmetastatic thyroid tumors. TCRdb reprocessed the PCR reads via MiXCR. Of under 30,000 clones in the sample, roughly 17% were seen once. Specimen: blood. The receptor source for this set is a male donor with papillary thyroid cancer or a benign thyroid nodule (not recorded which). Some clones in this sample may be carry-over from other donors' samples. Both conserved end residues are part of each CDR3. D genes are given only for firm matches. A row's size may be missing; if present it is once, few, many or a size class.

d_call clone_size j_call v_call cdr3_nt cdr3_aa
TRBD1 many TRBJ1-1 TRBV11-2 TGTGCCAGCAGGCAGGGGGCGGACACTGAAGCTTTCTTT CASRQGADTEAFF
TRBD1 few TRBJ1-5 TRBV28 TGTGCCAGCCTCGGCGCCGGGACAGGAGGACAGCCCAGGCATTTT CASLGAGTGGQPRHF
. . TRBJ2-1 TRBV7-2 TGTGCCAGCAGCTTATTGAACTATCGAGAGCAGTTCTTC CASSLLNYREQFF
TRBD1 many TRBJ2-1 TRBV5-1 TGCGCCAGCAGCACCAGGACAGGCCCCTACAATGAGCAGTTCTTC CASSTRTGPYNEQFF
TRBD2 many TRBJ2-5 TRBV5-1 TGCGCCAGCAGCTTCCTTTCAGCGGGGGGAGAGACCCAGTACTTC CASSFLSAGGETQYF
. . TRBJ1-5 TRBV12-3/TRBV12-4 TGTGCCAGCAGTTCGGGTCGGCAGCCCCAGCATTTT CASSSGRQPQHF
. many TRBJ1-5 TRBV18 TGTGCCAGCTCACCGATGGGCGGGCAGCCCCAGCATTTT CASSPMGGQPQHF
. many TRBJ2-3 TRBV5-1 TGCGCCAGCAGCTTGGACCCCGGGGCGGGCACAGATACGCAGTATTTT CASSLDPGAGTDTQYF
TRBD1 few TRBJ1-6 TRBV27 TGTGCCAGCAGTCGGGAGGGGACAGTGAGCTCCTATAATTCACCCCTCCACTTT CASSREGTVSSYNSPLHF
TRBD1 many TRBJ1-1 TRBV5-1 TGCGCCAGCAGCCCCAGGGGACAGGGGGCGCTGGGCACTGAAGCTTTCTTT CASSPRGQGALGTEAFF
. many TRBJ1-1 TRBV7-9 TGTGCCAGCATTGGGGGGCTACGGAACACTGAAGCTTTCTTT CASIGGLRNTEAFF
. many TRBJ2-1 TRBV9 TGTGCCAGCAGCGTGTCGGCAGGGGTCAATGAGCAGTTCTTC CASSVSAGVNEQFF
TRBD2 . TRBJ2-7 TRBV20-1 TGCAGTGCTATCCTGGGACTAGCTTACGAGCAGTACTTC CSAILGLAYEQYF
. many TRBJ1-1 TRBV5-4 TGTGTCGCGGACCAGGGCGGGGACACTGAAGCTTTCTTT CVADQGGDTEAFF